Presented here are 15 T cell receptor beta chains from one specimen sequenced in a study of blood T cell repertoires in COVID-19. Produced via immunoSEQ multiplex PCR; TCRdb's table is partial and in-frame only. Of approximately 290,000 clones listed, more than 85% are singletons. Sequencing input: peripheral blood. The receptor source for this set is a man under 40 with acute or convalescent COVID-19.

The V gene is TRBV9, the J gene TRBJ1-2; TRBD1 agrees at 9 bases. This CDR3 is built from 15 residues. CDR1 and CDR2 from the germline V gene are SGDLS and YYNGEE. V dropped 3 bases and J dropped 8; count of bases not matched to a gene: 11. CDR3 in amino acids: CASSARDRVALGYTF. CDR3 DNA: TGTGCCAGCAGCGCCCGGGACAGGGTGGCTCTGGGCTACACCTTC. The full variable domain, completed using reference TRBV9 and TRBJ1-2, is DSGVTQTPKHLITATGQRVTLRCSPRSGDLSVYWYQQSLDQGLQFLIQYYNGEERAKGNILERFSAQQFPDLHSELNLSSLELGDSALYFCASSARDRVALGYTFGSGTRLTVV.

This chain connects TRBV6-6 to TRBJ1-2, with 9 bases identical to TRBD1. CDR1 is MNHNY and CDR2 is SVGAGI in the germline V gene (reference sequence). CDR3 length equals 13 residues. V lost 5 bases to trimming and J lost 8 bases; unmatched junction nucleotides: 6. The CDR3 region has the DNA TGTGCCAGCAGTCGGGACAGGGCGACCGGCTACACCTTC. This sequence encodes CASSRDRATGYTF.

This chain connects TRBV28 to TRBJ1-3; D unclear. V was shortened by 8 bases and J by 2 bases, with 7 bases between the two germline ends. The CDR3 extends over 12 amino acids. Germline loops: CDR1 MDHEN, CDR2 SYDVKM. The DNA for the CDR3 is TGTGCCAGCGTTAGTACTGGAAACACCATATATTTT. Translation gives CASVSTGNTIYF.

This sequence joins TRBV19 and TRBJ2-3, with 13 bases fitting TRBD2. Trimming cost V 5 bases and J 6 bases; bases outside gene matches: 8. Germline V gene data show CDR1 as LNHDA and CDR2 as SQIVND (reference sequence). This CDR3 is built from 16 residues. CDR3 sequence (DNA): TGTGCCAGTAGTCCTGGGACTAGCGGGGACCTGGATACGCAGTATTTT. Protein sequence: CASSPGTSGDLDTQYF.

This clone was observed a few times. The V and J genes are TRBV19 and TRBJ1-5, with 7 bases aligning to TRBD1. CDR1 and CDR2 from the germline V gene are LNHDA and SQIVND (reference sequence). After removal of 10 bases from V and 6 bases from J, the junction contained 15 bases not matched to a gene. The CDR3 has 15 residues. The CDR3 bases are TGTGCCACTCAAGAGGACAGGCACATCGGTCAGCCCCAGCATTTT. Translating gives CATQEDRHIGQPQHF.

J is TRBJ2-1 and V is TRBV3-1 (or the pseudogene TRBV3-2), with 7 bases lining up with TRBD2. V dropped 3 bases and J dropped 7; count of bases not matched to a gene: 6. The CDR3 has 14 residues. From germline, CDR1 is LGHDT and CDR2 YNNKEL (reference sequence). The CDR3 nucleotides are TGTGCCAGCAGCCAGAGTAGCGGGTGGAATGAGCAGTTCTTC. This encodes CASSQSSGWNEQFF.

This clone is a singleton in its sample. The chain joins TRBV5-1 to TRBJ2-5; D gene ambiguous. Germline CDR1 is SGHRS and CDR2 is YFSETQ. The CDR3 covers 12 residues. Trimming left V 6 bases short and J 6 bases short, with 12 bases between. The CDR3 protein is CASNELGQTQYF. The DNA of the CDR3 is TGCGCCAGCAACGAGCTAGGTCAGACCCAGTACTTC.

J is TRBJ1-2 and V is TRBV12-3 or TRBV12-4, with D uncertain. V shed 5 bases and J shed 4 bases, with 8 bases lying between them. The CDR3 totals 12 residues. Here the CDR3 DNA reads TGTGCCAGCAGTCCCTCCGGCTATGGCTACACCTTC. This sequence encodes CASSPSGYGYTF.

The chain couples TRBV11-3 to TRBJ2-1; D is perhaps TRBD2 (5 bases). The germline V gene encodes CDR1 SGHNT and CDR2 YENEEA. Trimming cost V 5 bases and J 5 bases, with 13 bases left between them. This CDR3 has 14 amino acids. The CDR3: CASSPRSGDNEQFF. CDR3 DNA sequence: TGTGCCAGCAGCCCCAGAAGCGGTGACAATGAGCAGTTCTTC.

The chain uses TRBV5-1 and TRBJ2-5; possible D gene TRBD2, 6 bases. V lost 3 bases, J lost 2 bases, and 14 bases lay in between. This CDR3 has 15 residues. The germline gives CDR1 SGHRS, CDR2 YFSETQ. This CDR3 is CASSSAGTAQETQYF. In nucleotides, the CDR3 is TGCGCCAGCAGCTCAGCCGGGACTGCACAAGAGACCCAGTACTTC.

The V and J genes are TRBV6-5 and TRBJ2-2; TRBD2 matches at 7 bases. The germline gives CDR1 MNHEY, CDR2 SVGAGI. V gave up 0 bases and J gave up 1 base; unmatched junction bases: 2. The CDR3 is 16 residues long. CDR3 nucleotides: TGTGCCAGCAGTTACTCGGGGGGGAGGAACACCGGGGAGCTGTTTTTT. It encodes CASSYSGGRNTGELFF.

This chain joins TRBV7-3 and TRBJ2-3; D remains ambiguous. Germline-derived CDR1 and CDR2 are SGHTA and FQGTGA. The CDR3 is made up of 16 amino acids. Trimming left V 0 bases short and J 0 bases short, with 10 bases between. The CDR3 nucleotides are TGTGCCAGCAGCTTAACCTCCACAGCAAGCACAGATACGCAGTATTTT. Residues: CASSLTSTASTDTQYF.

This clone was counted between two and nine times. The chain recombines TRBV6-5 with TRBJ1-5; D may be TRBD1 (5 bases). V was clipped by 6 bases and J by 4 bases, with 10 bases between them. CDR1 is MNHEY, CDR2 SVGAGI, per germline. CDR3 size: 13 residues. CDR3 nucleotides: TGTGCCAGCAGCGCACAGGAGAATCAGCCCCAGCATTTT. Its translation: CASSAQENQPQHF.

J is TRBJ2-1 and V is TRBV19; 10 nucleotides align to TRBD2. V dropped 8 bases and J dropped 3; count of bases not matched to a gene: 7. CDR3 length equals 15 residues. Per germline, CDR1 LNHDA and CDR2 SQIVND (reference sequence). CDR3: CASGTSGELYNEQFF. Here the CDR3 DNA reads TGTGCCAGTGGTACTAGCGGGGAGCTCTACAATGAGCAGTTCTTC.

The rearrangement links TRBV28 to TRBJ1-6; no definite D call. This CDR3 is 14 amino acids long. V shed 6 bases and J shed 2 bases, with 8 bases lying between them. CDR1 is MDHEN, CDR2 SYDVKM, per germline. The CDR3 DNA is TGTGCCAGCAGCCCGGGTCCCTATAATTCACCCCTCCACTTT. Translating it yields CASSPGPYNSPLHF.